This record concerns one T cell receptor beta chain sequence. Its target is unknown. The sample belongs to a study of cytomegalovirus exposure and HLA in healthy donors. Study-level results: The classifier reportedly diagnosed cytomegalovirus status with high specificity and sensitivity.

This CDR3 has 16 amino acids. Looked up from germline, CDR1 is SGHRS and CDR2 is YFSETQ. Trimming pared 2 bases from V and 0 bases from J, leaving 13 bases between. The PCR ran on 60 Vbeta and 13 Jbeta primers. Sequencing used immunoSEQ multiplex PCR; TCRdb keeps in-frame clones, though not all of them. The repertoire table contains under 200,000 clones. The V gene is TRBV5-1, the J gene TRBJ2-3; D gene ambiguous. The receptor's source is a man younger than 40 in good health and CMV-seronegative. The sample taken for sequencing was PBMCs. CDR3 residues: CASSFPPEPSTDTQYF. The CDR3, as DNA: TGCGCCAGCAGCTTTCCCCCCGAGCCTAGCACAGATACGCAGTATTTT.